The 8 T cell receptor beta chains presented below share a single source sample, sequenced in a study of T-cell reconstitution after alpha-beta-depleted transplantation in children. TCRbeta library preparation incorporated unique molecular identifiers. In TCRdb, the PCR reads were re-called with MiXCR into one record per CDR3 protein. The sample yields 700,000 to 950,000 distinct CDR3 sequences, 16% seen once. Sequencing used PBMCs, mostly from graft donor cells, obtained 360 days after TCRalphabeta/CD19-depleted stem cell transplant. These receptors came from a male patient between 5 and 17 years old who had a stem cell transplant for acute lymphoblastic leukemia, so the T cells may come from the graft donor.

This clonotype has ten or more counts. The rearrangement links TRBV29-1 to TRBJ1-1; 8 positions agree with TRBD1. Germline V gene sequence: CDR1 SQVTM, CDR2 ANQGSEA. With 7 bases clipped from V and 1 base from J, the junction kept 5 bases outside the gene matches. This CDR3 contains 13 residues. The CDR3 is CSGRQGPNTEAFF. CDR3 DNA: TGCAGCGGTAGACAGGGGCCGAACACTGAAGCTTTCTTT.

J is TRBJ1-1 and V is TRBV7-2; 7 bases align to TRBD1. V lost 5 bases and J lost 0; bases outside the gene matches: 3. CDR3 length: 14 residues. Germline loops: CDR1 SGHTA, CDR2 FQGNSA. The DNA of the CDR3 is TGTGCCAGCAGCGAGGACAGGATGAACACTGAAGCTTTCTTT. This encodes CASSEDRMNTEAFF.

V gene TRBV4-1 combines with J gene TRBJ2-2; 13 bases agree with TRBD2. In germline, CDR1 is MGHRA, CDR2 YSYEKL. This CDR3 has 17 amino acids. After removal of 2 bases from V and 4 bases from J, the junction contained 4 bases not matched to a gene. CDR3 in amino acids: CASSQQGLAGVTGELFF. CDR3 nucleotides: TGCGCCAGCAGCCAACAAGGACTAGCGGGAGTCACCGGGGAGCTGTTTTTT.

This clonotype was counted only a few times. The V and J genes are TRBV12-3 or TRBV12-4 and TRBJ2-1; D may correspond to TRBD1 or TRBD2 (5 bases each). The CDR3 has 16 residues. V lost 4 bases and J lost 1, with 14 bases in between. The CDR3 here is CASSSTWDLSYNEQFF. The CDR3 DNA is TGTGCCAGCAGTTCTACCTGGGACCTATCCTACAATGAGCAGTTCTTC.

This clonotype was picked up many times. V usage is TRBV29-1 and J usage is TRBJ2-1; D uncertain. This CDR3 is 14 amino acids long. From germline, CDR1 is SQVTM and CDR2 ANQGSEA. V was shortened by 6 bases and J by 4 bases, with 16 bases between the two germline ends. CDR3 amino acids: CSVDVGPGYNEQFF. CDR3 DNA: TGCAGCGTCGACGTTGGACCCGGGTACAATGAGCAGTTCTTC.

The CDR3 spells CATSRDSKYISYEQYF. The CDR3 DNA is TGTGCCACCAGCAGAGACTCGAAGTACATCTCCTACGAGCAGTACTTC. V usage is TRBV15 and J usage is TRBJ2-7; D gene unclear. This CDR3 spans 16 amino acids. V lost 0 bases, J lost 0 bases, and 12 bases lay in between. Germline CDR1 is LNHNV and CDR2 is YYDKDF (reference sequence).

This clonotype was detected only a few times. The rearrangement links TRBV6-4 to TRBJ2-1; 8 nucleotides match TRBD2. Trimming cost V 2 bases and J 8 bases; bases outside gene matches: 14. This CDR3 region has 17 residues. The germline gives CDR1 MRHNA, CDR2 SNTAGT. The CDR3 bases are TGTGCCAGCAGTGACCCGGGGGGGGCGCGGGAGGATGATGAGCAGTTCTTC. Translation: CASSDPGGAREDDEQFF.

This clonotype was seen more than once but under ten times. The chain recombines TRBV10-3 with TRBJ2-1; D perhaps matches TRBD2 (6 bases). Germline CDR1 ENHRY, CDR2 SYGVKD. Trimming shortened V by 11 bases and J by 0 bases, and 8 bases separated the two germline ends. The CDR3 is 12 residues long. CDR3 sequence: CAAGGSYNEQFF. DNA of the CDR3: TGTGCCGCCGGGGGCTCCTACAATGAGCAGTTCTTC.